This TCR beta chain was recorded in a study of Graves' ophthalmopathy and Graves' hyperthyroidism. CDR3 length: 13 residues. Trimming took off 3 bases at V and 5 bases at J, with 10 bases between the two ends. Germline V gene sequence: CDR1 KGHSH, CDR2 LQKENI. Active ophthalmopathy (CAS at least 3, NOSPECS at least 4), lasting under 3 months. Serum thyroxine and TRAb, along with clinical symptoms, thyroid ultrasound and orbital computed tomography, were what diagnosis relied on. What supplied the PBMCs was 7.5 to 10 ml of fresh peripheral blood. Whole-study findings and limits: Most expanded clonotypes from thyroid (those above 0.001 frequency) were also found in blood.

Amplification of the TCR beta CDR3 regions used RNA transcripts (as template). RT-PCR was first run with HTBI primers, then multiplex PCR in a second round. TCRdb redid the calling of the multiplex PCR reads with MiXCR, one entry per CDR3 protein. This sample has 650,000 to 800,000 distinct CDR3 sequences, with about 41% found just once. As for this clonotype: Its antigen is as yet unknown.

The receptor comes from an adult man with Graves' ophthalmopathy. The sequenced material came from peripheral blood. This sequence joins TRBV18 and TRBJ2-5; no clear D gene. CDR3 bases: TGTGCCAGCTCACCCAATTTTGCGGAGACCCAGTACTTC. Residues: CASSPNFAETQYF.